The sequence of this T cell receptor beta chain was determined in a study of identical twins. General observations from the study: Out-of-frame TCR alpha sharing observed in monozygotic twins exceeded model estimates. Insertions were fewer in abundant cord blood beta clonotypes, whereas memory repertoires showed none of this pattern.

This clonotype has only a few counts. Its antigen remains unknown. A universal primer site was added by template switching, and unique molecular identifiers were carried by the cDNA. A single record per CDR3 protein comes from TCRdb applying MiXCR to the 5' RACE reads. The sample contains a few hundred thousand distinct CDR3 sequences, 7.5% to 10% of which appear only once. The germline V gene has CDR1 MNHEY and CDR2 SVGEGT. The CDR3 consists of 14 residues. With V trimmed by 0 bases and J by 3 bases, 0 bases remained unmatched. A further study also used this sample, focusing on yellow fever vaccine responses in identical twins. This second study notes: Twins reportedly had a vaccine T cell response that seemed partly convergent, partly personalized.

The sequencing input was PBMCs. This receptor was obtained from a woman aged 18-30 years in good health. This sequence joins TRBV6-2 or TRBV6-3 and TRBJ2-3, with 7 bases aligning to TRBD2. CDR3 DNA sequence: TGTGCCAGCAGTTACTCGCGGGAGACAGATACGCAGTATTTT. Protein: CASSYSRETDTQYF.